The 28 T cell receptor beta chains below were found in one sample sequenced in a study of T-cell reconstitution after alpha-beta-depleted transplantation in children. A TCRbeta library incorporating unique molecular identifiers was prepared. TCRdb called the PCR reads again in MiXCR, with one record for every CDR3 protein. Seen here are roughly 74,000 distinct CDR3 sequences, 15% to 20% observed once, and the top ten hold roughly half. Material: PBMCs, mostly from graft donor cells, obtained 360 days after TCRalphabeta/CD19-depleted stem cell transplant. The receptors derive from a male patient between 2 and 10 years old who had a stem cell transplant for acute lymphoblastic leukemia, so the T cells may come from the graft donor.

The CDR3: CASSEVGDYSYNEQFF. CDR3 DNA sequence: TGTGCCAGCAGTGAGGTTGGAGACTACTCCTACAATGAGCAGTTCTTC. The chain uses TRBV25-1 and TRBJ2-1, with D possibly matching TRBD2 (5 bases). The germline V and J ends were trimmed by 3 bases and 0 bases, with 12 bases remaining between them. CDR3 length: 16 residues. Germline loops: CDR1 MGHDK, CDR2 SYGVNS.

The chain employs TRBV28 and TRBJ2-7, with 7 bases lining up with TRBD1. CDR3 size: 14 residues. Trimming took 3 bases from V and 6 from J; bases not matched to a gene: 8. Germline assignment: CDR1 MDHEN and CDR2 SYDVKM. CDR3 loop: CASSFHRDSSEQYF. As DNA, the CDR3 is TGTGCCAGCAGTTTCCATCGGGACAGCAGCGAGCAGTACTTC.

V usage is TRBV6-5 and J usage is TRBJ2-1; D perhaps matches TRBD1 (5 bases). This CDR3 contains 13 residues. The ends were cut back, 4 bases at V and 5 bases at J, with 9 bases in the middle. The germline V gene has CDR1 MNHEY and CDR2 SVGAGI. The CDR3 bases are TGTGCCAGCAGTTGGCTCAGGGACAATGAGCAGTTCTTC. Its translation is CASSWLRDNEQFF.

This clonotype was counted between two and nine times. The chain combines TRBV5-5 with TRBJ2-7, with 11 bases lining up with TRBD2. Germline lookup yields CDR1 SGHKS and CDR2 YYEKEE (reference sequence). The CDR3 contains 16 residues. Trimming at V came to 4 bases and at J to 2 bases, leaving 8 bases not matched to a gene. The CDR3 sequence is CASSTLGTSGAYEQYF. The DNA of the CDR3 is TGTGCCAGCAGCACACTCGGGACTAGCGGAGCCTACGAGCAGTACTTC.

A few counts support this clonotype. The rearrangement uses TRBV29-1 and TRBJ2-1; D is perhaps TRBD1 (6 bases). This CDR3 is 12 amino acids long. V lost 4 bases to trimming and J lost 5 bases, with 9 bases between them. The germline V gene encodes CDR1 SQVTM and CDR2 ANQGSEA. The CDR3 spells CSVVGQNNEQFF. CDR3 bases: TGCAGCGTTGTAGGACAGAACAATGAGCAGTTCTTC.

This clonotype was seen ten or more times. This rearrangement joins TRBV10-2 to TRBJ1-2, with TRBD1 matching 10 bases. V lost 2 bases, J lost 6 bases, and 9 bases stayed unmatched. Germline values: CDR1 WSHSY, CDR2 SAAADI. The CDR3 consists of 16 residues. The CDR3 region is CASSETRTGGLDGYTF. Here the CDR3 DNA reads TGCGCCAGCAGTGAGACCAGGACAGGGGGTCTCGATGGCTACACCTTC.

This rearrangement joins TRBV7-9 to TRBJ2-3, with 11 positions matching TRBD2. The CDR3 is made up of 16 amino acids. J gave up 4 bases and V 0 bases, and 3 bases lay outside the gene matches. The V gene's germline CDR1 is SEHNR and CDR2 FQNEAQ (reference sequence). The CDR3 sequence: CASSLASGRAPDTQYF. CDR3 sequence (DNA): TGTGCCAGCAGCTTAGCTAGCGGGAGGGCCCCAGATACGCAGTATTTT.

This rearrangement joins TRBV4-1 to TRBJ1-1, with 8 nucleotides matching TRBD1. Germline CDR1 reads MGHRA; CDR2 reads YSYEKL. V lost 1 base to trimming and J lost 10 bases; unmatched junction nucleotides: 14. The CDR3 has 16 amino acids. CDR3 protein: CASSQGGGRGPAGAFF. The CDR3 coding sequence is TGCGCCAGCAGCCAAGGCGGGGGCAGGGGGCCGGCGGGAGCTTTCTTT.

DNA of the CDR3: TGTGCCAGCAGCGTAGCTACGCTAGGGATTGAGCAGTTCTTC. Translated: CASSVATLGIEQFF. V and J are TRBV9 and TRBJ2-1; D is undetermined. Germline V gene sequence: CDR1 SGDLS, CDR2 YYNGEE. The CDR3 has 14 amino acids. V gave up 0 bases and J gave up 9 bases, with 13 bases separating them.

This clonotype came up a few times. The V call is TRBV30, the J call TRBJ2-7; TRBD2 matches at 15 bases. After removal of 5 bases from V and 3 bases from J, the junction contained 5 bases not matched to a gene. Germline CDR1 GTSNPN, CDR2 SVGIG (reference sequence). The CDR3 has 15 residues. The DNA for the CDR3 is TGTGCCTGGGCAGGGGGACTAGCGGGAGGCTACGAGCAGTACTTC. Protein: CAWAGGLAGGYEQYF.

This clonotype was counted ten times or more. This chain connects TRBV7-2 to TRBJ2-3, with D tentatively TRBD2 (6 bases). The V gene lost 0 bases and the J gene lost 8 bases, with 21 bases spanning the gap. This CDR3 comprises 17 residues. Germline V gene sequence: CDR1 SGHTA, CDR2 FQGNSA. CDR3 sequence: CASSLAWTIRAPGTQYF. As DNA, the CDR3 is TGTGCCAGCAGCTTAGCCTGGACTATACGGGCCCCTGGTACGCAGTATTTT.

This clonotype turned up a few times. This chain links TRBV6-1 with TRBJ2-5, with 9 bases identical to TRBD1. Per the germline V gene, CDR1 is MNHNS and CDR2 is SASEGT. CDR3 length: 12 amino acids. V gave up 10 bases and J gave up 5 bases; unmatched junction bases: 5. CDR3 in amino acids: CATRQGEETQYF. The CDR3 nucleotides are TGTGCCACCAGACAGGGGGAGGAGACCCAGTACTTC.

CDR3 region: CASSLAEMNTEAFF. CDR3 DNA sequence: TGTGCCAGCAGCTTAGCAGAGATGAACACTGAAGCTTTCTTT. The chain has TRBV7-2 and TRBJ1-1; D is unclear. CDR1 is SGHTA and CDR2 is FQGNSA in the germline V gene. The CDR3 loop spans 14 amino acids. The germline V and J ends were trimmed by 0 bases and 0 bases, with 5 bases remaining between them.

V usage is TRBV5-5 and J usage is TRBJ1-1; D call uncertain. The CDR3 covers 12 residues. Germline V lookup: CDR1 SGHKS, CDR2 YYEKEE (reference sequence). Trimming removed 3 bases at V and 3 bases at J, with 6 bases between. The CDR3 here is CASSWYYTEAFF. CDR3 nucleotides: TGTGCCAGCAGCTGGTATTACACTGAAGCTTTCTTT.

The V gene is TRBV27, the J gene TRBJ2-1; 9 bases fit TRBD2. Germline V gives CDR1 MNHEY, CDR2 SMNVEV (reference sequence). J gave up 0 bases and V 5 bases, and 8 bases lay outside the gene matches. The CDR3 totals 17 residues. The CDR3 nucleotides read TGTGCCAGCAGTCCCTTTTTTAGCGGGAGCTCCTACAATGAGCAGTTCTTC. Translating gives CASSPFFSGSSYNEQFF.

Judged by abundance, this clonotype is medium-sized. The genes are TRBV7-6 and TRBJ2-5; TRBD1 is a possible D gene (7 bases). Trimming removed 0 bases from V and 3 bases from J, with 17 bases in between. This CDR3 comprises 17 residues. From germline, CDR1 is SGHVS and CDR2 FNYEAQ. CDR3 sequence (DNA): TGTGCCAGCAGCTTAGCGCCCCGTCCAGGGGGGAAAGAGACCCAGTACTTC. Residues: CASSLAPRPGGKETQYF.

The chain recombines TRBV10-3 with TRBJ1-6; unclear D gene. Per the germline V gene, CDR1 is ENHRY and CDR2 is SYGVKD. The CDR3 totals 15 residues. V was cut by 3 bases and J by 3 bases, with 9 bases left in between. CDR3: CAISEGNIYNSPLHF. The CDR3 DNA sequence: TGTGCCATCAGTGAAGGCAACATCTATAATTCACCCCTCCACTTT.

This clonotype was recorded a few times. The V and J genes are TRBV12-3 or TRBV12-4 and TRBJ2-3, with D possibly called TRBD1 or TRBD2 (5 bases each). V dropped 6 bases and J dropped 5 bases, with 12 bases sitting between them. This CDR3 region has 13 residues. The CDR3 DNA is TGTGCCAGCAGCCTGGGACGCTTAGATACGCAGTATTTT. It translates to CASSLGRLDTQYF.

This clonotype occurred a few times. The chain links TRBV7-8 to TRBJ2-7; the match to TRBD2 covers 9 bases. Germline assignment: CDR1 SGHVS and CDR2 FQNEAQ. Trimming cost V 2 bases and J 1 base; bases outside gene matches: 6. This CDR3 comprises 16 residues. Here the CDR3 reads CASSLKLAGVSYEQYF. CDR3 nucleotides: TGTGCCAGCAGCTTAAAGTTAGCGGGGGTTTCCTACGAGCAGTACTTC. Full variable domain (remainder filled in from reference TRBV7-8 and TRBJ2-7): GAGVSQSPRYKVAKRGQDVALRCDPISGHVSLFWYQQALGQGPEFLTYFQNEAQLDKSGLPSDRFFAERPEGSVSTLKIQRTQQEDSAVYLCASSLKLAGVSYEQYFGPGTRLTVT.

This clonotype was picked up many times. The J gene is TRBJ2-1, the V gene TRBV27; possible D gene TRBD1, 6 bases. CDR3 length equals 12 residues. Germline V CDR1 and CDR2: MNHEY, SMNVEV (reference sequence). The ends were cut back, 6 bases at V and 15 bases at J, with 18 bases in the middle. CDR3 nucleotides: TGTGCCAGCAGCTACACAGGGTCCCCTTGGTTCTTC. It is translated as CASSYTGSPWFF.

In this sample, this clonotype turned up a few times. The chain has TRBV4-1 and TRBJ2-1; no clear D. CDR1 and CDR2 (germline): MGHRA, YSYEKL. The CDR3 totals 13 residues. V lost 3 bases to trimming and J lost 4 bases, with 7 bases between them. Written as DNA, the CDR3 is TGCGCCAGCAGCCACTTGGGGTACAATGAGCAGTTCTTC. Its translation: CASSHLGYNEQFF.

The genes are TRBV5-1 and TRBJ1-1; D not resolved. V was clipped by 4 bases and J by 0 bases, with 13 bases between them. The CDR3 has 15 amino acids. The germline gives CDR1 SGHRS, CDR2 YFSETQ. CDR3 loop: CASSLLGGMNTEAFF. The DNA of the CDR3 is TGCGCCAGCAGCCTCCTTGGAGGGATGAACACTGAAGCTTTCTTT.

This clonotype came up a few times. The chain joins TRBV3-1 to TRBJ1-5, with D unresolved. The CDR3 runs 14 residues. Germline loops: CDR1 LGHDT, CDR2 YNNKEL (reference sequence). V shed 2 bases and J shed 7 bases, with 12 bases lying between them. CDR3 coding DNA: TGTGCCAGCAGCCAATCCGCAGGCCGGCAGCCCCAGCATTTT. Translated, it gives CASSQSAGRQPQHF.

The V call is TRBV7-8, the J call TRBJ2-7; D uncertain. Germline CDR1 SGHVS, CDR2 FQNEAQ. V lost 1 base and J lost 2, with 12 bases in between. The CDR3 runs 15 residues. For the CDR3, the DNA is TGTGCCAGCAGCTTAGGAGGTGGATTTCCCTACGAGCAGTACTTC. Translated: CASSLGGGFPYEQYF.

This clonotype was detected many times. CDR3 DNA sequence: TGCAGTGCAAGGACTAGCGGGAACACCGGGGAGCTGTTTTTT. This translates into CSARTSGNTGELFF. V usage is TRBV20-1 and J usage is TRBJ2-2; 10 bases map to TRBD2. Germline V gene lookup returns CDR1 DFQATT and CDR2 SNEGSKA (reference sequence). The J segment lost 1 base and the V segment lost 6 bases, leaving 2 bases of the junction unmatched. The length of the CDR3 is 14 residues.

The chain employs TRBV29-1 and TRBJ2-1; tentatively, D is TRBD1 (6 bases). CDR1 and CDR2 (germline): SQVTM, ANQGSEA. V lost 2 bases and J 1 base, leaving 15 bases between the germline ends. The CDR3 has 16 residues. Here the CDR3 reads CSVETGLRVSYNEQFF. In nucleotides, the CDR3 is TGCAGCGTTGAAACAGGGTTGCGAGTATCCTACAATGAGCAGTTCTTC.

This chain connects TRBV6-2 or TRBV6-3 to TRBJ2-1; 13 bases align to TRBD2. The CDR3 length is 16 residues. Trimming took 6 bases from V and 3 from J; bases not matched to a gene: 5. Germline lookup yields CDR1 MNHEY and CDR2 SVGEGT. The CDR3: CASSSGTSGVYNEQFF. The CDR3 DNA sequence: TGTGCCAGCAGCTCCGGGACTAGCGGGGTCTACAATGAGCAGTTCTTC.

This clonotype was picked up a small number of times. The chain carries TRBV9 and TRBJ2-7, with 8 bases matching TRBD2. The V segment lost 4 bases and the J segment 6 bases; nucleotides outside the gene matches: 9. This CDR3 is built from 14 residues. CDR1 and CDR2 (germline): SGDLS, YYNGEE. CDR3 sequence (DNA): TGTGCCAGCAGCCCAGGCGGGGGGCGAAGCGAGCAGTACTTC. It codes for CASSPGGGRSEQYF.